Reported below is one T cell receptor (beta chain). In germline, CDR1 is MNHNS, CDR2 SASEGT. The CDR3 consists of 16 residues. Trimming took 4 bases from V and 0 from J, leaving 14 bases between them. Method: immunoSEQ multiplex PCR; TCRdb's copy keeps in-frame clones and lacks some. Of around 500,000 clones listed, more than 85% are singletons. The cohort comprised adults aged about 18 to 89 years residing in about two dozen US areas. Participant-given clinical history determined each cohort assignment. These data come from a study of blood T cell repertoires in COVID-19. What was sequenced was PBMCs or T cells enriched from blood (not recorded which). The sequence was obtained from a woman in her sixties or seventies who had recovered from COVID-19. This chain uses TRBV6-1 with TRBJ2-3, with a possible D match to TRBD1 (6 bases). The DNA of the CDR3 is TGTGCCAGCAGTGGGGGGAGTGGACAGAGCACAGATACGCAGTATTTT. It translates to CASSGGSGQSTDTQYF.